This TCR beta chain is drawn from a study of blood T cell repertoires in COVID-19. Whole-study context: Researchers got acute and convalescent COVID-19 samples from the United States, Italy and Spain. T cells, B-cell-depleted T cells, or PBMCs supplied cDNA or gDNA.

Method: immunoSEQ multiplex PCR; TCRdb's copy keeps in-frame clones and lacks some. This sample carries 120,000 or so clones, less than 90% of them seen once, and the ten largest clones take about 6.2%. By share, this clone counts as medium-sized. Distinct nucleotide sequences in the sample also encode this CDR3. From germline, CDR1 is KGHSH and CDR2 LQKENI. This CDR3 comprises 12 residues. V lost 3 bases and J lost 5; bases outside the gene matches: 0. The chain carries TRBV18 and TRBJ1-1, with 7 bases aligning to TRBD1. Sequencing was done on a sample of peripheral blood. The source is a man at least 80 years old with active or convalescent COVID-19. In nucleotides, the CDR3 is TGTGCCAGCTCACCGGGACAGACTGAAGCTTTCTTT. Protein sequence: CASSPGQTEAFF.